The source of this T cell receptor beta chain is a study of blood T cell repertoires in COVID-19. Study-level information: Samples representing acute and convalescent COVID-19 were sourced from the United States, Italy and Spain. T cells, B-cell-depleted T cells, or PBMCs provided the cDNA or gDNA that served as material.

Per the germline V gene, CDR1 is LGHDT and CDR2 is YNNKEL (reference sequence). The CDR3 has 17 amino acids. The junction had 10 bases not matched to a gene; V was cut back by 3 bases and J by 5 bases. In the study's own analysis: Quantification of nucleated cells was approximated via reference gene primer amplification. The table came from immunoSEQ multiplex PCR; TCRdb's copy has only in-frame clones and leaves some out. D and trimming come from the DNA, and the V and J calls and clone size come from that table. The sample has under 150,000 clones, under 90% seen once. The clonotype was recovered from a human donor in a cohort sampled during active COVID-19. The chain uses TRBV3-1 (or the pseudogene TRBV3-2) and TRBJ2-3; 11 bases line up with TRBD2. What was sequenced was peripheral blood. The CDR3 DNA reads TGTGCCAGCAGCCACCCTAGCGGGGGGACTGGAGGAGATACGCAGTATTTT. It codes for CASSHPSGGTGGDTQYF.